This TCR beta chain stems from a study of identical twins. Germline CDR1 and CDR2: WNHNN and SYGVQD (reference sequence). The ends were cut back, 10 bases at V and 4 bases at J, with 13 bases in the middle. CDR3 length equals 13 residues. TCRdb redid the calling of the 5' RACE reads with MiXCR, one entry per CDR3 protein. The data hold about 190,000 distinct CDR3 sequences, with approximately 15% observed a single time. The study, taken as a whole, reports: Analyses based on zero insertions could be partly confounded by invariant MAIT and iNKT cells. Conclusions were based on cross-sectional statistical analysis, without following the same donors. Modeled out-of-frame TCR alpha sharing in monozygotic twins fell below observed levels.

In the case of this clonotype: Its antigen is as yet unknown.

This sample was also put to use in a study of T cells expressing NK-cell markers.

This receptor was obtained from a woman between 18 and 29 years old in good health. This chain joins TRBV10-1 and TRBJ1-4; D is uncertain. The sequencing sample was made of CD8+ T cells sorted from blood. Written as DNA, the CDR3 is TGCGCCACCTCCATGCAAAGTAATGAAAAACTGTTTTTT. The encoded protein is CATSMQSNEKLFF.